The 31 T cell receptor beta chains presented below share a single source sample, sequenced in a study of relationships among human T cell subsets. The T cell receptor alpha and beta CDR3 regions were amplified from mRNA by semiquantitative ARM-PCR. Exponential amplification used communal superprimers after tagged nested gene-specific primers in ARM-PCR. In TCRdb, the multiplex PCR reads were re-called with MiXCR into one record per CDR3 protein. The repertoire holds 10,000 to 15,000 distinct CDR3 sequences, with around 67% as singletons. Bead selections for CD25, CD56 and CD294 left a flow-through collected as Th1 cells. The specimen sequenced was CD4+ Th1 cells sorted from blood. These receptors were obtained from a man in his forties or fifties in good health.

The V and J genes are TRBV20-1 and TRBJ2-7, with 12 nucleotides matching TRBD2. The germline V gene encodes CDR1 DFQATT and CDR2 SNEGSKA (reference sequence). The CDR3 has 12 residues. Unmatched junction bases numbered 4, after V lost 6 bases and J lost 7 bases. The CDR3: CSARLAGVEQYF. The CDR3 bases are TGCAGTGCGCGACTAGCGGGGGTAGAGCAGTACTTC.

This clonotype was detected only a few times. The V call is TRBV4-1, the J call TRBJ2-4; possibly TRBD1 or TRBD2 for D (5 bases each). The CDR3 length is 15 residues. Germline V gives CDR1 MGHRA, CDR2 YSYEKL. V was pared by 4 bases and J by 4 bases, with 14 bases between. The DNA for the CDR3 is TGCGCCAGCAGCCCAGGTCCGGGGCGAAAAAACATTCAGTACTTC. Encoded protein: CASSPGPGRKNIQYF.

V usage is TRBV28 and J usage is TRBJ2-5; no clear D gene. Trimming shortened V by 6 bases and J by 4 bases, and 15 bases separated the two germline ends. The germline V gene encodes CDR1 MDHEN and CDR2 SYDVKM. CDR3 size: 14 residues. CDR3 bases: TGTGCCAGCAGCCCCGTGGCCCGGGTAGAGACCCAGTACTTC. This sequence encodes CASSPVARVETQYF.

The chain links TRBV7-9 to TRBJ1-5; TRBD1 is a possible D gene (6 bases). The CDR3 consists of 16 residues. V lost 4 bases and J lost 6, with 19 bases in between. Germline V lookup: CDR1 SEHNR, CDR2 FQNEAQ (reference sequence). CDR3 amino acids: CASSSSLRGHGQPQHF. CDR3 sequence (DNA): TGTGCCAGCAGCTCGTCCCTCAGGGGCCACGGTCAGCCCCAGCATTTT.

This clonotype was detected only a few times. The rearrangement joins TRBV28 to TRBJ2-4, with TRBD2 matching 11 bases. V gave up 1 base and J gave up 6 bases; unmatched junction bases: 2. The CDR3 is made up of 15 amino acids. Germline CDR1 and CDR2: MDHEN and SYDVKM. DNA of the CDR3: TGTGCCAGCAGTTTATCCGGGACTAGCGGAAACATTCAGTACTTC. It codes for CASSLSGTSGNIQYF.

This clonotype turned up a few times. The CDR3 sequence: CASKLGQGEQYF. In nucleotides, the CDR3 is TGTGCCAGCAAACTAGGGCAAGGCGAGCAGTACTTC. The V gene is TRBV28, the J gene TRBJ2-7, with a possible D match to TRBD2 (5 bases). Per germline, CDR1 MDHEN and CDR2 SYDVKM. The CDR3 extends over 12 amino acids. V shed 7 bases and J shed 6 bases, with 13 bases lying between them.

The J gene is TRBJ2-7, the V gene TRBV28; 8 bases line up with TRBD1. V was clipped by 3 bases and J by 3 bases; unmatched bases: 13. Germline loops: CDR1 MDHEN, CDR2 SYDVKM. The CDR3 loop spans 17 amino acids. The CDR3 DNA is TGTGCCAGCAGTTTGGCTGGCTTTGGACAGGGCAGCTACGAGCAGTACTTC. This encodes CASSLAGFGQGSYEQYF.

The CDR3 sequence: CAITRDPSSGANVLTF. CDR3 nucleotide sequence: TGTGCCATCACTCGGGACCCAAGCTCTGGGGCCAACGTCCTGACTTTC. This sequence joins TRBV10-3 and TRBJ2-6; the D gene could be TRBD1 or TRBD2 (5 bases each). Germline CDR1 ENHRY, CDR2 SYGVKD. The V end lost 7 bases, the J end lost 0 bases, and 13 bases lay between the germline ends. This CDR3 has 16 residues.

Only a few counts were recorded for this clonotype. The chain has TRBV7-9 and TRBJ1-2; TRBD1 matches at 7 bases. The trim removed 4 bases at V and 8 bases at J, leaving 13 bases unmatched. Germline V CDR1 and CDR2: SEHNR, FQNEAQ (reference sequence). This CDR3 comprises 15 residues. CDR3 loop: CASSSSDRRVEGYTF. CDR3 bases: TGTGCCAGCAGCTCCTCGGACAGGAGGGTGGAAGGCTACACCTTC.

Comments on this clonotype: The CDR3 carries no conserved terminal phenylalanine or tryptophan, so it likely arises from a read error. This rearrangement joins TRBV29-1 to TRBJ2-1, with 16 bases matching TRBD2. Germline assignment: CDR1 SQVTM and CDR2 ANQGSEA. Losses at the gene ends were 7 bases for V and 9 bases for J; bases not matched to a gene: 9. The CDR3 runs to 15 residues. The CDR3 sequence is CSARGTSGRAGEQFL. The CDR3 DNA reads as TGCAGCGCCCGAGGGACTAGCGGGAGGGCCGGTGAGCAGTTCCTC.

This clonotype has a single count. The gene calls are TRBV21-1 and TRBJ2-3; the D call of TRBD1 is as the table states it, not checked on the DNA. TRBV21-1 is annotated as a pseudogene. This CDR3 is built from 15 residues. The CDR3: CASSKGTGSTDTQYF. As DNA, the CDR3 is TGTGCCAGCAGCAAAGGGACAGGGAGCACAGATACGCAGTATTTT.

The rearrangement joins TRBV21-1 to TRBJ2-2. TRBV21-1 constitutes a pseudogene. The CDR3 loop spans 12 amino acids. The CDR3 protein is CASSNCRRELFF. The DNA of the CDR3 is TGTGCCAGCAGCAACTGCCGCCGGGAGCTGTTTTTT.

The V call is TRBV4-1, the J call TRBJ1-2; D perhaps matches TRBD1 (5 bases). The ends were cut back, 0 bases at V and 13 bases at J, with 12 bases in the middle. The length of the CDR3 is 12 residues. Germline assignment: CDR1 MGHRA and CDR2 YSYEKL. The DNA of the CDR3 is TGCGCCAGCAGCCAAGAAGGCCTGGGGCGCACCTTC. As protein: CASSQEGLGRTF.

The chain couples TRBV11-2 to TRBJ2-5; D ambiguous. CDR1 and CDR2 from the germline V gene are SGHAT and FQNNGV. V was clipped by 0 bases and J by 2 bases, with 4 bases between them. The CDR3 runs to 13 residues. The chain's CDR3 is CASSLDWQETQYF. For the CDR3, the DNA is TGTGCCAGCAGCTTAGATTGGCAAGAGACCCAGTACTTC.

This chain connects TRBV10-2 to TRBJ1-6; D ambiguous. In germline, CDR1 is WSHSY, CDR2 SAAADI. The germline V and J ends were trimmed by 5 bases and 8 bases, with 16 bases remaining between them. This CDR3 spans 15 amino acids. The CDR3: CASSSLTPRDSPLHF. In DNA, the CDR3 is TGCGCCAGCAGTTCCCTAACTCCACGGGATTCACCCCTCCACTTT.

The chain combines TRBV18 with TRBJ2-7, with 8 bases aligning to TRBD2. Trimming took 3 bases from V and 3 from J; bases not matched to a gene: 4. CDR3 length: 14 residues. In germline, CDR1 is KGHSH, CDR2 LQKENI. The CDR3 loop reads CASSPPGGHYEQYF. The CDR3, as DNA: TGTGCCAGCTCACCCCCGGGAGGGCACTACGAGCAGTACTTC.

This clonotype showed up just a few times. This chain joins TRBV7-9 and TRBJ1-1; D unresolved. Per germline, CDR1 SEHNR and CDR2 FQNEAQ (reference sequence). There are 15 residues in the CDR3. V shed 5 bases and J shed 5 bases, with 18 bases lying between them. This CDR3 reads CASSPDSWKRTEAFF. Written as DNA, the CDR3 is TGTGCCAGCAGCCCGGATAGTTGGAAGCGGACTGAAGCTTTCTTT.

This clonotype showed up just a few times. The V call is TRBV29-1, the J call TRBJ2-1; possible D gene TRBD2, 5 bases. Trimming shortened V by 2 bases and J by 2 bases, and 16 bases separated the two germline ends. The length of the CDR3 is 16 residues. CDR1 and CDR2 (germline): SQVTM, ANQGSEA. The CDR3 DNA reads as TGCAGCGTTGAAATAAGGTGGACCGGGGCCTACAATGAGCAGTTCTTC. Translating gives CSVEIRWTGAYNEQFF.

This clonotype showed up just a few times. This CDR3 is CATRRVSSSYNEQFF. The DNA for the CDR3 is TGTGCCACGCGTCGGGTTTCAAGCTCCTACAATGAGCAGTTCTTC. V usage is TRBV11-3 and J usage is TRBJ2-1, with no clear D. This CDR3 has 15 residues. With 10 bases removed from V and 0 bases from J, the gap between germline ends came to 16 bases. Germline V lookup: CDR1 SGHNT, CDR2 YENEEA. The full variable domain, in which reference TRBV11-3 and TRBJ2-1 provide the parts outside the CDR3, is EAGVVQSPRYKIIEKKQPVAFWCNPISGHNTLYWYLQNLGQGPELLIRYENEEAVDDSQLPKDRFSAERLKGVDSTLKIQPAELGDSAVYLCATRRVSSSYNEQFFGPGTRLTVL.

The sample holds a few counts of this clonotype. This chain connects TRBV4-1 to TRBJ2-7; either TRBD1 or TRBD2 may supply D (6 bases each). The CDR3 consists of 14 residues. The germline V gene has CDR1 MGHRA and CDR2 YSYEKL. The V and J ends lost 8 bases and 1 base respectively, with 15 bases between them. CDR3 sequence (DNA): TGCGCCAGCCAATTTGAGGGGGGATCCTACGAGCAGTACTTC. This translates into CASQFEGGSYEQYF.

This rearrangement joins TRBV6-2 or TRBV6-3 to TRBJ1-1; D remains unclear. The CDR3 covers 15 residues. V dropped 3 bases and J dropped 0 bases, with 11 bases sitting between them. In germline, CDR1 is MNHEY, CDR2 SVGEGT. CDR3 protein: CASSYLGSMNTEAFF. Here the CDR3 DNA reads TGTGCCAGCAGTTATCTCGGCAGCATGAACACTGAAGCTTTCTTT.

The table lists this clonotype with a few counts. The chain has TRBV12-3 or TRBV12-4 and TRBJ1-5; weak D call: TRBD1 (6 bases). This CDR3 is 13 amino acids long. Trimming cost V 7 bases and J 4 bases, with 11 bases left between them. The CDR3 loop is CASTKTGNQPQHF. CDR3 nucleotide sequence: TGTGCCAGCACCAAGACAGGAAATCAGCCCCAGCATTTT.

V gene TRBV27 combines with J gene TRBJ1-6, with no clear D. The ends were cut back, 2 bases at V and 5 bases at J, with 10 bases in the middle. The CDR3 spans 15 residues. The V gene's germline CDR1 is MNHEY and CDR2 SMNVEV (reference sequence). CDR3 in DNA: TGTGCCAGCAGTTTAAGGTCAGATAATAATTCACCCCTCCACTTT. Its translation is CASSLRSDNNSPLHF.

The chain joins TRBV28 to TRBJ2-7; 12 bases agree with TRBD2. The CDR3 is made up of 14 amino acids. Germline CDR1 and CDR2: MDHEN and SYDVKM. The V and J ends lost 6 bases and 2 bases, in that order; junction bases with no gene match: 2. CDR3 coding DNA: TGTGCCAGCAGCCGACTAGCGGGGGCCTACGAGCAGTACTTC. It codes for CASSRLAGAYEQYF.

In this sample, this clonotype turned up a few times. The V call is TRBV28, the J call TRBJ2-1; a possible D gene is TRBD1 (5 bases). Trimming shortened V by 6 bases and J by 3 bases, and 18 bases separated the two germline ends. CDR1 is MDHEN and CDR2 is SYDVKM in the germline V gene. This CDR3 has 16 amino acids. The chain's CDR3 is CASSSPGAVRYNEQFF. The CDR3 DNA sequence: TGTGCCAGCAGCTCCCCTGGGGCGGTTCGCTACAATGAGCAGTTCTTC. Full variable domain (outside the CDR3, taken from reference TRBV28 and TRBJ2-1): DVKVTQSSRYLVKRTGEKVFLECVQDMDHENMFWYRQDPGLGLRLIYFSYDVKMKEKGDIPEGYSVSREKKERFSLILESASTNQTSMYLCASSSPGAVRYNEQFFGPGTRLTVL.

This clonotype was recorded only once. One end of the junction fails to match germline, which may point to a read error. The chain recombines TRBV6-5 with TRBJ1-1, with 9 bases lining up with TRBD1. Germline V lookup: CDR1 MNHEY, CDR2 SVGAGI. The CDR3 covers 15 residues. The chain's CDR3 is CASSRLTGGGSEALF. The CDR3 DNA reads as TGTGCCAGCAGCCGTCTGACAGGGGGAGGGTCTGAAGCTCTCTTT.

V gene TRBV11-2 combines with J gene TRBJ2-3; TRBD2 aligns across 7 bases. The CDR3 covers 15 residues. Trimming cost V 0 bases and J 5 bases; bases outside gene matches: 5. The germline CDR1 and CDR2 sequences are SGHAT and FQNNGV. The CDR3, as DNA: TGTGCCAGCAGCTTAGAGGGCGGGAGAGTAGATACGCAGTATTTT. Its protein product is CASSLEGGRVDTQYF.

The CDR3 DNA reads TGTGCCAGCAGTTTGGCGGGGAACACTGAAGCTTTCTTT. Translating it yields CASSLAGNTEAFF. The chain uses TRBV12-3 or TRBV12-4 and TRBJ1-1; D unresolved. The CDR3 covers 13 residues. The germline V and J ends were trimmed by 3 bases and 1 base, with 6 bases remaining between them.

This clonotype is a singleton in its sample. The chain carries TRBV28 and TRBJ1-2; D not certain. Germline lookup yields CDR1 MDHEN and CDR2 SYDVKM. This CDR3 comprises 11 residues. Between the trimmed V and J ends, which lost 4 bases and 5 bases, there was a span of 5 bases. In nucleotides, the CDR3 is TGTGCCAGCAGTTCCCCGTATGGCTACACCTTC. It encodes CASSSPYGYTF.

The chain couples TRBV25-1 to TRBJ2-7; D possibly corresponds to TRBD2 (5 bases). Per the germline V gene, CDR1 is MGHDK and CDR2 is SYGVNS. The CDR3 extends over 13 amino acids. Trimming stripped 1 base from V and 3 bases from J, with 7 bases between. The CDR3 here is CASSEFTSYEQYF. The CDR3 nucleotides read TGTGCCAGCAGTGAATTCACTAGCTACGAGCAGTACTTC.

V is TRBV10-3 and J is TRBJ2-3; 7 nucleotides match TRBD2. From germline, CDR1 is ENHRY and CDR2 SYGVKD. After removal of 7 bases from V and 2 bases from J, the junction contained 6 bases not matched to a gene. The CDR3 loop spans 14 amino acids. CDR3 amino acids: CAITPGGYTDTQYF. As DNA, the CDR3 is TGTGCCATCACCCCGGGGGGATACACAGATACGCAGTATTTT.